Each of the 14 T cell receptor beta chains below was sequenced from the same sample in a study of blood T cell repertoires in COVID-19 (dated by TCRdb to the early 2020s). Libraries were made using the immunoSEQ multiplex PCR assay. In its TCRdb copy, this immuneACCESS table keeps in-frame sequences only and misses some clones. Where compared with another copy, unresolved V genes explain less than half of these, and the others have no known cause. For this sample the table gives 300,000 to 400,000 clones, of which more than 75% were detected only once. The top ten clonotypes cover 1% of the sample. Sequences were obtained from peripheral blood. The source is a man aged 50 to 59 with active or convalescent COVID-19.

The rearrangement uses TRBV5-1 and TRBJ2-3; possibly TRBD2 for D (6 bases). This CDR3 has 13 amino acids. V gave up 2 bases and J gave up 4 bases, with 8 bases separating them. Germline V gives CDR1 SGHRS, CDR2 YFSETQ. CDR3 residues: CASSFGGPDTQYF. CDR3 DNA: TGCGCCAGCAGCTTCGGAGGGCCAGATACGCAGTATTTT.

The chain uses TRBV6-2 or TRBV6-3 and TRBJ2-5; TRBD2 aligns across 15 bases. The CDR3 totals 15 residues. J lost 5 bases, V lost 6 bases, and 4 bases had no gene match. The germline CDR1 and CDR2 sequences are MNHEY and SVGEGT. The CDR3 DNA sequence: TGTGCCAGCAGCCGAGGGACTAGCGGGGGGGAGACCCAGTACTTC. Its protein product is CASSRGTSGGETQYF.

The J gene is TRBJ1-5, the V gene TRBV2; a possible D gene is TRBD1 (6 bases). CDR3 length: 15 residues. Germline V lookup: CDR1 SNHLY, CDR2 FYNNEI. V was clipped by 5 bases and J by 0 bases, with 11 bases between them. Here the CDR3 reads CASSRDTDSNQPQHF. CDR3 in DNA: TGTGCCAGCAGTCGGGACACCGATAGCAATCAGCCCCAGCATTTT.

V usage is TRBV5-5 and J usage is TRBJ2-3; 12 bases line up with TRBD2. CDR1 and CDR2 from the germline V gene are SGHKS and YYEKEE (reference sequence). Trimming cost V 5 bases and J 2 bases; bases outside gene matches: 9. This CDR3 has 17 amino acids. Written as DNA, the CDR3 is TGTGCCAGCAGGATCGGACTAGCGGGAACATTCACAGATACGCAGTATTTT. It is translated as CASRIGLAGTFTDTQYF.

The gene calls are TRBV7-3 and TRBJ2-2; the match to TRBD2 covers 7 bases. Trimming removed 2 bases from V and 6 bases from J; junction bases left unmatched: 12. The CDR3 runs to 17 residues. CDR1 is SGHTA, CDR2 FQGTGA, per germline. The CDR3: CASSLGGRGERSGELFF. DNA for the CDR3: TGTGCCAGCAGCTTAGGAGGGAGGGGAGAGAGGTCCGGGGAGCTGTTTTTT.

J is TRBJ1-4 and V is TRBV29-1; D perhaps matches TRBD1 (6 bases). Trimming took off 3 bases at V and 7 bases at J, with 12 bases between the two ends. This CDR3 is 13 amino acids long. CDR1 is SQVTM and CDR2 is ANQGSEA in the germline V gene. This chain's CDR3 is CSVDRGPGEKLFF. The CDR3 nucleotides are TGCAGCGTTGACAGGGGCCCCGGTGAAAAACTGTTTTTT.

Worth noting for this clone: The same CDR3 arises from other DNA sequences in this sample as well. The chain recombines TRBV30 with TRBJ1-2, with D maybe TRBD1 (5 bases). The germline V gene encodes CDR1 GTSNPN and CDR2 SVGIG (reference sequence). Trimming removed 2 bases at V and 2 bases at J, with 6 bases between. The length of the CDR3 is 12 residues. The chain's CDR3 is CAWSRGNYGYTF. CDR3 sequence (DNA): TGTGCCTGGAGTCGGGGGAACTATGGCTACACCTTC.

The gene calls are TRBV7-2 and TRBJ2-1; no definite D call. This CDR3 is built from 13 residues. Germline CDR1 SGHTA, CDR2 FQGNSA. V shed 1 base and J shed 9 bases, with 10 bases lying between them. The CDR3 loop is CASSLVVVVEQFF. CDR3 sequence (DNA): TGTGCCAGCAGCTTAGTAGTTGTGGTTGAGCAGTTCTTC.

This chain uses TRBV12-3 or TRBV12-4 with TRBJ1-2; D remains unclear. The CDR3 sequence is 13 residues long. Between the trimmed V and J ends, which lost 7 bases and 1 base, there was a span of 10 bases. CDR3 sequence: CASNSQNNYGYTF. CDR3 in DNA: TGTGCCAGCAATTCACAGAATAACTATGGCTACACCTTC.

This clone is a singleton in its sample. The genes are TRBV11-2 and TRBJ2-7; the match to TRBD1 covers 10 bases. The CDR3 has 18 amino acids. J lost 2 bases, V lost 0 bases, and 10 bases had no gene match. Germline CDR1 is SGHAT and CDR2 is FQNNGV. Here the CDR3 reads CASSLDRKRGQGTYEQYF. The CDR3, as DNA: TGTGCCAGCAGCTTAGACCGAAAGAGGGGACAGGGGACCTACGAGCAGTACTTC.

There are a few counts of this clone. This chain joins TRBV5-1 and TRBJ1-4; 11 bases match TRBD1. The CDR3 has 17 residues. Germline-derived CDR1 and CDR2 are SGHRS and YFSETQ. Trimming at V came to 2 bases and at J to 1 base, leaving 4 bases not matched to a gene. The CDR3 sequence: CASSFRTGGRTNEKLFF. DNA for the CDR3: TGCGCCAGCAGCTTCAGGACAGGGGGCCGAACTAATGAAAAACTGTTTTTT.

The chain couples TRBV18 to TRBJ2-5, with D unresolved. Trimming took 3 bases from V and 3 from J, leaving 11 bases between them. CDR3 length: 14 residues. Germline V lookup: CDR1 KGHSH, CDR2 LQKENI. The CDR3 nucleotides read TGTGCCAGCTCACCGCGTCTCTCCGAAGAGACCCAGTACTTC. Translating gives CASSPRLSEETQYF. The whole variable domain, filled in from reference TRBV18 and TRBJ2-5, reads NAGVMQNPRHLVRRRGQEARLRCSPMKGHSHVYWYRQLPEEGLKFMVYLQKENIIDESGMPKERFSAEFPKEGPSILRIQQVVRGDSAAYFCASSPRLSEETQYFGPGTRLLVL.

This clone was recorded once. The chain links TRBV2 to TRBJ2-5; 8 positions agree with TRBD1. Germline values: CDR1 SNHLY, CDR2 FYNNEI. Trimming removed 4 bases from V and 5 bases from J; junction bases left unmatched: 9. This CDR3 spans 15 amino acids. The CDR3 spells CASSGQGIGGETQYF. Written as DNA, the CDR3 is TGTGCCAGCAGTGGACAGGGGATCGGTGGGGAGACCCAGTACTTC.

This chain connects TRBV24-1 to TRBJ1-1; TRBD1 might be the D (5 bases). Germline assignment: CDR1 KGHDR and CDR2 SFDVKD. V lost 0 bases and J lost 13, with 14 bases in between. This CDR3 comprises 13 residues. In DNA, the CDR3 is TGTGCCACCAGTGATTTGGGAGGGGACCGGGTTTTCTTT. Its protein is CATSDLGGDRVFF.